The 9 T cell receptor delta chains given below trace back to one sample, sequenced in a study of gamma-delta T cells after stem cell transplantation. TCRdb re-analyzed the RT-PCR reads via CATT. The data contain 1,000 or so delta-chain clones, 3.8% of them singletons. Sequenced sample: gamma-delta T cells. The receptors here all came from a human donor. It is not recorded whose cells these are; they may come from a transplant donor.

By sample fraction, this clone is medium-sized (0.01 to 0.1%). J is TRDJ3 and V is TRDV2, with D perhaps TRDD3 (6 bases). Trimming cost V 2 bases and J 0 bases, with 13 bases left between them. Per germline, CDR1 GEAIGNYY and CDR2 EKD. The CDR3 contains 18 residues. The CDR3 sequence is CACDSTGSFSWDTRQMFF. DNA for the CDR3: TGTGCCTGTGACAGTACTGGGAGCTTCTCCTGGGACACCCGACAGATGTTTTTC.

This clone was seen only a few times. The chain has TRDV2 and TRDJ1, with 11 bases fitting TRDD3. This CDR3 is 19 amino acids long. The J segment lost 7 bases and the V segment lost 0 bases, leaving 18 bases of the junction unmatched. Germline CDR1 is GEAIGNYY and CDR2 is EKD. The CDR3 is CACDTVNGLGDTGGSKLIF. The CDR3 DNA reads TGTGCCTGTGACACCGTAAACGGTCTGGGGGATACCGGAGGGTCTAAACTCATCTTT.

A word on this clone: Given a much more abundant clone one base away, this may be a read error. The chain combines TRDV2 with TRDJ3, with 9 nucleotides matching TRDD3. V gave up 3 bases and J gave up 2 bases; unmatched junction bases: 19. Per the germline V gene, CDR1 is GEAIGNYY and CDR2 is EKD. The CDR3 loop spans 22 amino acids. CDR3 bases: TGTGCCTGTGACGCAGTACTGGGGGAAATCTCTCCGAGCCCCTGGGACACCCGACAGATGTTTTTC. It encodes CACDAVLGEISPSPWDTRQMFF.

The CDR3: CACDTGGLTGGQESSWDTRQMFF. CDR3 coding DNA: TGTGCCTGTGACACCGGAGGCCTTACTGGGGGGCAGGAGAGCTCCTGGGACACCCGACAGATGTTTTTC. V gene TRDV2 combines with J gene TRDJ3, with 8 nucleotides matching TRDD3. The germline V gene encodes CDR1 GEAIGNYY and CDR2 EKD. V gave up 0 bases and J gave up 0 bases; unmatched junction bases: 18. This CDR3 has 23 residues.

Only a few counts were recorded for this clone. A far more abundant clone sits one base away, making this likely a read error. Different DNA sequences within this sample yield the same CDR3. The chain combines TRDV2 with TRDJ1, with D possibly being TRDD3 (6 bases). The germline V and J ends were trimmed by 0 bases and 2 bases, with 9 bases remaining between them. Germline V lookup: CDR1 GEAIGNYY, CDR2 EKD. The CDR3 is made up of 14 amino acids. The CDR3 coding sequence is TGTGCCTGTGACACCTGGGGATCTACCGATAAACTCATCTTT. Translated: CACDTWGSTDKLIF.

This clone qualifies as large. The CDR3 DNA is TGTGCCTGTGACACCGCGGGGACACCGGGCGATAAACTCATCTTT. Amino acid sequence: CACDTAGTPGDKLIF. The chain combines TRDV2 with TRDJ1; a weak D match, TRDD3 (5 bases). There are 15 residues in the CDR3. The V gene lost 0 bases and the J gene lost 4 bases, with 14 bases spanning the gap. Germline V gene data show CDR1 as GEAIGNYY and CDR2 as EKD.

The chain combines TRDV2 with TRDJ3; 8 nucleotides align to TRDD3. Germline CDR1 reads GEAIGNYY; CDR2 reads EKD. CDR3 length equals 18 residues. The trim removed 1 base at V and 0 bases at J, leaving 4 bases unmatched. In DNA form, the CDR3 reads TGTGCCTGTGACACTGGGGGATCCGGCTCCTGGGACACCCGACAGATGTTTTTC. Protein: CACDTGGSGSWDTRQMFF.

About this clone: This likely stems from a read error, as it lies one base from a far larger clone. This same CDR3 is encoded by further DNA sequences in the sample. This chain joins TRDV2 and TRDJ1; 9 bases line up with TRDD3. The CDR3 extends over 17 amino acids. Germline lookup yields CDR1 GEAIGNYY and CDR2 EKD. The V and J ends lost 3 bases and 6 bases, in that order; junction bases with no gene match: 16. The CDR3 region is CACDALLGDSGPYKLIF. CDR3 in DNA: TGTGCCTGTGACGCCTTACTGGGGGACTCTGGACCATATAAACTCATCTTT.

Note on this clone: For this DNA, TCRdb reports the protein of a much larger clone, which diverges at residue 6, most likely from a read error; the protein presented here is translated directly from the DNA. This chain's CDR3 is CACDTAGGFNTDKLIF. The CDR3 coding sequence is TGTGCCTGTGACACCGCGGGGGGTTTCAACACCGATAAACTCATCTTT. The gene calls are TRDV2 and TRDJ1; a weak D match, TRDD3 (5 bases). The CDR3 loop spans 16 amino acids. Germline V gene lookup returns CDR1 GEAIGNYY and CDR2 EKD. V was cut by 0 bases and J by 0 bases, with 13 bases left in between.